This record covers a single T cell receptor (beta chain). The data were produced by immunoSEQ multiplex PCR, yet TCRdb's version contains in-frame clones alone and is incomplete. Altogether around 80,000 clones are present, around 89% being singletons, with the ten largest covering about 0.38%. These data come from a study of technical replicates of blood from several donors. V dropped 1 base and J dropped 7 bases, with 12 bases sitting between them. This CDR3 comprises 14 residues. Germline V gives CDR1 SGHDT, CDR2 YYEEEE. This sequence joins TRBV5-6 and TRBJ2-1, with a tentative D call TRBD1 (6 bases). Sequenced sample: T cells isolated from PBMCs. The TCR originated in a human donor in good health. CDR3 sequence: CASSLSRDKNEQFF. The CDR3 DNA sequence: TGTGCCAGCAGCTTGAGTCGGGACAAGAATGAGCAGTTCTTC.